What follows is one T cell receptor beta chain and its context. The sample comes from a study of blood T cells in healthy people across ages. Combining a sample-barcoded 5' primer with a J-beta primer mix, a second PCR ran for about 6 to 11 cycles. TCRdb passed the 5' RACE reads through MiXCR, listing each CDR3 protein once. In the table there are around 1.5 million distinct CDR3 sequences, roughly 32% of which are singletons. V trimming: 5 bases; J trimming: 4 bases; junction bases outside the gene matches: 9. Germline CDR1 and CDR2: DFQATT and SNEGSKA (reference sequence). This CDR3 is 15 amino acids long.

Sequences were obtained from blood. V usage is TRBV20-1 and J usage is TRBJ2-3; 10 nucleotides align to TRBD1. This TCR was sampled from a woman in her thirties in good health. CDR3 coding DNA: TGCAGTGCTCCGCCGGGACAGGGGAAAGCAGATACGCAGTATTTT. As protein: CSAPPGQGKADTQYF.